Here is one T cell receptor beta chain with its context. This clonotype was seen more than once but under ten times. Its antigen is still unknown. No much larger clone exists at a distance of one base, and base qualities are not known. From the germline V gene (reference sequence), CDR1 is DFQATT and CDR2 is SNEGSKA. The CDR3 has 14 amino acids, counting the end cysteine and phenylalanine. The CDR3 DNA has 42 bases and is translated from base 1. V ends up 4 bases short and J 5 bases short, with an unmatched junction base count of 6. TCRdb lists the instrument as Illumina HiSeq 2500. Quantitative 5'-RACE with molecular barcodes was the method used to prepare the TCR beta libraries. Per the authors' processing: A new computational method, built on a probabilistic model of VDJ rearrangement, was used to identify disease-linked TCR variants. TCRdb passed the public sequencing reads through fastp at Q25 and MiXCR, retaining productive beta sequences. CDR3 protein duplicates are merged, each entry listing the most common genes and DNA. These V and J calls derive from TCRdb rather than the authors' analysis. This sample holds about 840,000 distinct CDR3 sequences; approximately 12% were observed only once. The ten largest clones represent 0.51% of the sample.

These data originate in a study of CD8 T cells in ankylosing spondylitis (dated by TCRdb to the late 2010s). Background for the entire study: The study profiled T cell receptor beta repertoires in healthy donors and ankylosing spondylitis patients to find disease-linked TCR variants. The full study cohort comprised 20 to 30 ankylosing spondylitis patients and 85 to 120 healthy donors. Peripheral blood was sampled, and synovial fluid was also collected from ankylosing spondylitis patients.

Overall study results and their limits: Some TCR beta motif variants had previously been reported in synovial fluid and blood of reactive arthritis patients, which suggested common disease-initiation mechanisms. Significant enrichment of the disease-linked clones was reported in matched synovial fluid samples from ankylosing spondylitis patients. A TCR beta motif made up of several highly homologous amino acid variants appeared to be characteristic of blood from ankylosing spondylitis patients. In peripheral blood, the disease-linked clones were found at relatively low frequencies and had a CD8+ phenotype.

This clonotype originated in a male donor with ankylosing spondylitis. The chain is made from TRBV20-1 and TRBJ2-5; 11 bases in the junction line up with TRBD2. The specimen was blood, either unsorted or a sorted T cell fraction (not recorded which). The CDR3 region has the sequence CSAMSSGRAETQYF. The nucleotide sequence is TGCAGTGCTATGAGTAGCGGGAGGGCGGAGACCCAGTACTTC.